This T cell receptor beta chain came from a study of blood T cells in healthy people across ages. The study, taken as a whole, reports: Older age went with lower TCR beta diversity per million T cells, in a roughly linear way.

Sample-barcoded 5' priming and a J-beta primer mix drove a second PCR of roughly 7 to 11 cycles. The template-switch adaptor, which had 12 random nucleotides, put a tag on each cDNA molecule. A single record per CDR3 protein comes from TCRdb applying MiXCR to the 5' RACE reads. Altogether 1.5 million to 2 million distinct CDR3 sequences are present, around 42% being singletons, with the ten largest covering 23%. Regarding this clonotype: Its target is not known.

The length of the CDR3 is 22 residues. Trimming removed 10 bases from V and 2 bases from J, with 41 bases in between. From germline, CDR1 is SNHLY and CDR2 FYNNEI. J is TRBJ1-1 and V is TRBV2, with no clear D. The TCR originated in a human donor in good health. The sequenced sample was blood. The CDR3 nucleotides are TGTGCCATCCTATCGGCCGGCCTACCGGAGGAGTCCACAGACGAATCTAACACTGAAGCTTTCTTT. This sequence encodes CAILSAGLPEESTDESNTEAFF.